This TCR beta chain was identified in a study of blood T cell repertoires in COVID-19. The data were produced by immunoSEQ multiplex PCR, yet TCRdb's version contains in-frame clones alone and is incomplete. Here the sample spans 150,000 or so clones, roughly 69% being singletons. CDR3 length: 13 amino acids. With 8 bases removed from V and 4 bases from J, the gap between germline ends came to 14 bases. The J gene is TRBJ1-2, the V gene TRBV12-3 or TRBV12-4; TRBD1 is a possible D gene (5 bases). The receptor was isolated from a woman between 65 and 79 years old with acute or convalescent COVID-19. The sample taken for sequencing was peripheral blood. The CDR3 protein is CASRGDVLYGYTF. In nucleotides, the CDR3 is TGTGCCAGCCGGGGGGACGTACTCTATGGCTACACCTTC.